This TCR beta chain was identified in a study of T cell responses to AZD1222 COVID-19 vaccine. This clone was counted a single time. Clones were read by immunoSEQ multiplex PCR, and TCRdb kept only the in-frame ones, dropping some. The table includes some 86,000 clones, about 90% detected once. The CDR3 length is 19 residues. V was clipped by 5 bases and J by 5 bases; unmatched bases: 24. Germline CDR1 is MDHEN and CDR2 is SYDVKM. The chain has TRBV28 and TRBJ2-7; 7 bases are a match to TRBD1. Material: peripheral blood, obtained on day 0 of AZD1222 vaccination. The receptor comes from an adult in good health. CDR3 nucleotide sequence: TGTGCCAGCAGTCCTAACCCCACCTCGGCGCATCGGGACAGCCACGAGCAGTACTTC. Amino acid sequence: CASSPNPTSAHRDSHEQYF.